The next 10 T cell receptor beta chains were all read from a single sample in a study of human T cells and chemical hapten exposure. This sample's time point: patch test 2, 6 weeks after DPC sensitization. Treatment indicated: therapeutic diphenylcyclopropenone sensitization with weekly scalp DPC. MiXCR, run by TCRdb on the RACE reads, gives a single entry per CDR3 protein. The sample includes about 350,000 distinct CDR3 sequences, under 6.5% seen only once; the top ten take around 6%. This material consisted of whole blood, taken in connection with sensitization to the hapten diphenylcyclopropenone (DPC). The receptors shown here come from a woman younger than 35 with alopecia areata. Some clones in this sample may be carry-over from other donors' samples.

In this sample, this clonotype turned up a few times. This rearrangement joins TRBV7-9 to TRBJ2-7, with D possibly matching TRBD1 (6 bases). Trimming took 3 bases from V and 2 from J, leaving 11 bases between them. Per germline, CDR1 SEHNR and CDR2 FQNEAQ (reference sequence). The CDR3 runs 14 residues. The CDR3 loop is CASSLGQRTYEQYF. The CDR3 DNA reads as TGTGCCAGCAGCTTGGGACAACGGACCTACGAGCAGTACTTC.

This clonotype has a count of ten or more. CDR3 region: CASSMGQGEANYGYTF. CDR3 sequence (DNA): TGTGCCAGCAGTATGGGACAGGGGGAAGCTAACTATGGCTACACCTTC. This chain connects TRBV6-5 to TRBJ1-2, with 11 nucleotides matching TRBD1. The germline V gene has CDR1 MNHEY and CDR2 SVGAGI. Trimming cost V 5 bases and J 0 bases; bases outside gene matches: 5. There are 16 residues in the CDR3.

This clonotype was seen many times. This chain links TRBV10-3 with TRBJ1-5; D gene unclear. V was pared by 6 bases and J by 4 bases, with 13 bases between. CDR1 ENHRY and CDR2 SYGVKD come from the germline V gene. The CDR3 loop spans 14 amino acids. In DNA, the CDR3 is TGTGCCATCAGGGACCGGGGTGAGAATCAGCCCCAGCATTTT. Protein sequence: CAIRDRGENQPQHF.

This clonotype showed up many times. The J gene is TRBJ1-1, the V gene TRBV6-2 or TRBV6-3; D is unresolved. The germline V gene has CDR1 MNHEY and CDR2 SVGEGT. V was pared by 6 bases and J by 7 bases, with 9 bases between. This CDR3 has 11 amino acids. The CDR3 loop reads CASSRVDEAFF. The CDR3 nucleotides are TGTGCCAGCAGCCGCGTGGATGAAGCTTTCTTT.

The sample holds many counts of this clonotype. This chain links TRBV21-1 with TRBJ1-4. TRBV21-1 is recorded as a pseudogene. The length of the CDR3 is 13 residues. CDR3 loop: CASSKDAGEKLFF. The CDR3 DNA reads TGTGCCAGCAGCAAAGATGCGGGTGAAAAACTGTTTTTT.

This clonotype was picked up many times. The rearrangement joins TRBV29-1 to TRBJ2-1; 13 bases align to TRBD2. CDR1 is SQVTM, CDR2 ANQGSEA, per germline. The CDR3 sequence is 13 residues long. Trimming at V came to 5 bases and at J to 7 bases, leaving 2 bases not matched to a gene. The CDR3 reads CSVRLAGGNEQFF. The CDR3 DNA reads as TGCAGCGTTCGACTAGCGGGGGGAAATGAGCAGTTCTTC.

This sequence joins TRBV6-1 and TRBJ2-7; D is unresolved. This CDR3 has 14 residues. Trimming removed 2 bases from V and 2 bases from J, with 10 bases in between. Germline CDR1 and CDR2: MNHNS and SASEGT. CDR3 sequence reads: CASSESGVTYEQYF. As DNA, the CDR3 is TGTGCCAGCAGTGAAAGTGGGGTTACCTACGAGCAGTACTTC.

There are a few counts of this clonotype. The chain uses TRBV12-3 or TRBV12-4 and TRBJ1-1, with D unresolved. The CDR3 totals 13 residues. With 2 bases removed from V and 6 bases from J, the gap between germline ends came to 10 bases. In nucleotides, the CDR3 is TGTGCCAGCAGTTTAACAGCCCACCCTGAAGCTTTCTTT. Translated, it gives CASSLTAHPEAFF.

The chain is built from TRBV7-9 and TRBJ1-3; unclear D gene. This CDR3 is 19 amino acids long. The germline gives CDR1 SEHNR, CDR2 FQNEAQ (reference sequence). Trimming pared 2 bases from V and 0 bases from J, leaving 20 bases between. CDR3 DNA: TGTGCCAGCAGCTTAAAGGTTGGAGGGCGGCTGACCTCTGGAAACACCATATATTTT. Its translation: CASSLKVGGRLTSGNTIYF.

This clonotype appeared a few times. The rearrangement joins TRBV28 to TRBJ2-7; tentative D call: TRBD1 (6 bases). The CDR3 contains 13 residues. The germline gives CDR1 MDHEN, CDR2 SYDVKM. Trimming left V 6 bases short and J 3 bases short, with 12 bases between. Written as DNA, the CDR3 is TGTGCCAGCAGCGAATCCAGGGGCTACGAGCAGTACTTC. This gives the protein CASSESRGYEQYF.